The TCR beta chain under discussion was sequenced for a study of blood T cells in healthy people across ages. With V trimmed by 4 bases and J by 4 bases, 7 bases remained unmatched. Germline V gene lookup returns CDR1 SGHRS and CDR2 YFSETQ. CDR3 length: 14 amino acids. With a J-beta primer mix and a sample-barcoded 5' primer, a second PCR ran about 6 to 11 cycles. MiXCR was run by TCRdb on the 5' RACE reads, yielding one entry per CDR3 protein. The table includes hundreds of thousands of distinct CDR3 sequences, roughly 43% detected once. Sequenced: blood. The origin of this receptor is a man of 80 years or more in good health. The rearrangement links TRBV5-1 to TRBJ2-5, with 7 positions matching TRBD2. In DNA, the CDR3 is TGCGCCAGCAGCGGGGGGGACTACAGAGAGACCCAGTACTTC. This gives the protein CASSGGDYRETQYF.